This T cell receptor (beta chain) was sequenced during a study of T cell changes during pregnancy in multiple sclerosis. With regard to this clone: Other nucleotide sequences in the sample specify the same CDR3.

Data came from immunoSEQ multiplex PCR; TCRdb stores just in-frame clones and leaves some out. The sample consists of 55,000 to 80,000 clones, over 85% of them appearing once. V trimming: 4 bases; J trimming: 7 bases; junction bases outside the gene matches: 1. CDR3 size: 13 residues. Germline V gene sequence: CDR1 SQVTM, CDR2 ANQGSEA. The J gene is TRBJ2-1, the V gene TRBV29-1; 13 nucleotides line up with TRBD2. The specimen was CD8+ T cells from peripheral blood mononuclear cells, collected in the second trimester of pregnancy. This TCR derives from a female donor with multiple sclerosis, enrolled in a pregnancy study. This CDR3 reads CSVAGLAGNEQFF. Here the CDR3 DNA reads TGCAGCGTTGCGGGACTAGCGGGAAATGAGCAGTTCTTC.